This TCR beta chain was recovered during a study of breast tumors, draining lymph nodes, adjacent tissues (dated by TCRdb to the mid-2010s). As for the study more broadly: Breast cancer patients provided tumor, adjacent nontumor tissue and axillary lymph nodes, and the study compared the TCR beta repertoires across these three sources. The study aimed to assess the relationships and possible T-cell exchange between tumor, surrounding tissue and draining lymph node repertoires in human breast cancer. The full study reports these points: The data were judged consistent with most tumor T cells deriving from the lymph node and then expanding within tumor tissue. Tumors showed preferential V and J gene usage, and their T-cell repertoire diversity fell below that of lymph nodes yet above that of nontumor tissue. Tumor and nontumor tissue repertoires were significantly more similar in luminal-like than in basal-like breast cancer. The study presented the conclusion that tumor T cells originate in lymph nodes as consistent with a hypothesis, not as something directly demonstrated.

The instrument given in TCRdb is Illumina HiSeq 2000. TCR beta chain libraries were generated through multiplex PCR amplification. High-throughput sequencing was used to analyze the amplified TCR beta chain products. The public reads were reprocessed in TCRdb via fastp at Q25 and MiXCR, keeping in-frame beta chains. Every CDR3 protein is listed once, alongside the most common genes and DNA of its rows. Counted in this sample were some 120,000 distinct CDR3 sequences; around 20% of them appeared once. Jointly, the top ten make up roughly 4% of the sample. The lymph node samples were taken from the axillary draining lymph nodes of breast cancer patients. V is clipped by 2 bases and J by 3 bases, and the sequence between their germline boundaries is 14 bases long. Taken from the germline V gene, the CDR1 and CDR2 loops are SGHVS and FQNEAQ. Measured from the cysteine to the phenylalanine, the CDR3 is 15 residues long. Here the CDR3 DNA is all that survives: 45 bases in frame from base 1.

This clonotype was seen at least ten times. What this receptor recognizes is not known. One base away there is no much larger clone; base qualities are not given. The sequence derives from a female donor with breast cancer. Some clones in this sample may be carry-over from other donors' samples. Input material: axillary lymph node tissue. The chain uses TRBV7-8 and TRBJ2-7; TRBD1 is possibly the D segment (5 matching bases). The CDR3: CASSLQGIAGYEQYF. The DNA reads TGTGCCAGCAGCTTACAGGGTATAGCAGGCTACGAGCAGTACTTC.